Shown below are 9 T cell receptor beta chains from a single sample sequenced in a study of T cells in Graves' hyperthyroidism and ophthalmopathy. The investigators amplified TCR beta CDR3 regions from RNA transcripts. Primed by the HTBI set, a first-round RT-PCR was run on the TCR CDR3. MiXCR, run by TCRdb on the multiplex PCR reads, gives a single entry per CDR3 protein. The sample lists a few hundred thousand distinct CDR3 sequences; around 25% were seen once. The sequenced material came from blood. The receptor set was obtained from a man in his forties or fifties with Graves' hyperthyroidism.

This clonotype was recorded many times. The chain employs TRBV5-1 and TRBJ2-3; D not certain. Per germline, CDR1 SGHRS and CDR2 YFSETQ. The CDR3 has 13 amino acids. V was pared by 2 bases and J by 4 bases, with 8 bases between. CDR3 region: CASSFSRADTQYF. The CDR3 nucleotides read TGCGCCAGCAGCTTCTCTAGGGCAGATACGCAGTATTTT.

In DNA, the CDR3 is TGTGCCAGCAGTGCCTGGACAGGGGAAGAGACCCAGTACTTC. Protein: CASSAWTGEETQYF. The chain combines TRBV12-3 or TRBV12-4 with TRBJ2-5, with TRBD1 matching over 9 bases. With 5 bases clipped from V and 3 bases from J, the junction kept 4 bases outside the gene matches. The CDR3 is 14 amino acids.

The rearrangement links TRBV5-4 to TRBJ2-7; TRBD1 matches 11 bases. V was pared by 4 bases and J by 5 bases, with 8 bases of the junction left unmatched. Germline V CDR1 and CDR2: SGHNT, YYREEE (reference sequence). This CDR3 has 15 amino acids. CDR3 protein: CASSTGQGAFHEQYF. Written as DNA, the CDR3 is TGTGCCAGCAGCACTGGACAGGGGGCGTTCCACGAGCAGTACTTC.

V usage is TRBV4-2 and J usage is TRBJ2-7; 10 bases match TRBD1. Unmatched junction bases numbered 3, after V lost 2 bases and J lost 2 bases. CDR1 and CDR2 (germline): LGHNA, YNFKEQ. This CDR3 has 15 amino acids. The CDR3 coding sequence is TGTGCCAGCAGCCAATCAGGGACAGGGGCCTACGAGCAGTACTTC. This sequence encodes CASSQSGTGAYEQYF.

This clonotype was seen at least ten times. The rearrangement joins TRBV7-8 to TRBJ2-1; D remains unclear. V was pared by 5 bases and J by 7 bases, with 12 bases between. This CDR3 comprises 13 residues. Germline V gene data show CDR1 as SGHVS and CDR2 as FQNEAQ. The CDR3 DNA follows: TGTGCCAGCAGCACCATCTCTGGTAATGAGCAGTTCTTC. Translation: CASSTISGNEQFF.

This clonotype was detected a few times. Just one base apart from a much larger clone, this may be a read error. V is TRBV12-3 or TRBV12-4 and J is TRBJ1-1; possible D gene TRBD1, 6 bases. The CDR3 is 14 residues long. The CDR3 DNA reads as TGTGCCAGCAGTCTGGGGGGGCAAGGGACTGGAGCTTTCTTT. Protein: CASSLGGQGTGAFF.

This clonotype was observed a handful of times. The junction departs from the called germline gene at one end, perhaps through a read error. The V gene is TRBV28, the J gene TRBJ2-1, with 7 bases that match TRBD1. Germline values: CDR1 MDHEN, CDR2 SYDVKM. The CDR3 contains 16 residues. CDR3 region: CASSFETGFIYNKQFF. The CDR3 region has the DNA TGTGCCAGCAGTTTCGAGACAGGGTTCATCTACAATAAGCAGTTCTTC.

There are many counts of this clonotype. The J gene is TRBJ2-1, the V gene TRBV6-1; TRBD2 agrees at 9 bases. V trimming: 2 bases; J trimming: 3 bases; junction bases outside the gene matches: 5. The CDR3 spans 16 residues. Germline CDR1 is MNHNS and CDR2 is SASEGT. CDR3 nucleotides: TGTGCCAGCAGTGAATCCGAGACTAGCGGCTACAATGAGCAGTTCTTC. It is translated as CASSESETSGYNEQFF.

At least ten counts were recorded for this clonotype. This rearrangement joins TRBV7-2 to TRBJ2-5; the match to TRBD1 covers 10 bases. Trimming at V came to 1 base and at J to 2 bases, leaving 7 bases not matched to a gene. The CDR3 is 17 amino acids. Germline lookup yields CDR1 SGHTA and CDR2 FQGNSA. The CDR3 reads CASSLGSAGQGQETQYF. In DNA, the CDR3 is TGTGCCAGCAGCTTAGGTAGCGCGGGACAGGGGCAAGAGACCCAGTACTTC.